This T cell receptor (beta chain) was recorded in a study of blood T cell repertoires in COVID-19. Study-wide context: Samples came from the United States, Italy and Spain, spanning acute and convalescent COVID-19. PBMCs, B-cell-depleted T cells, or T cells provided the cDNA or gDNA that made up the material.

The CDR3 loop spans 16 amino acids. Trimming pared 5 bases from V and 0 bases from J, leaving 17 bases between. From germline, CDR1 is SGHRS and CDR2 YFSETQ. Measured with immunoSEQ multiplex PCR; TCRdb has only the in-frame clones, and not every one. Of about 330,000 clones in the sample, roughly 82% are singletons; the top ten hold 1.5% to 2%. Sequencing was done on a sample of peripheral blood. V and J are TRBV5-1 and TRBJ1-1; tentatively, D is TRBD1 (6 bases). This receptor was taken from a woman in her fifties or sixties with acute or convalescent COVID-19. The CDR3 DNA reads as TGCGCCAGCAGGCTAGGACAAGGGGGTATGAACACTGAAGCTTTCTTT. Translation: CASRLGQGGMNTEAFF.